This T cell receptor beta chain was found in a study of T-cell reconstitution after alpha-beta-depleted transplantation in children. Trimming removed 9 bases from V and 8 bases from J, with 14 bases in between. The CDR3 totals 12 residues. CDR1 is LNHNV and CDR2 is YYDKDF in the germline V gene (reference sequence). Library preparation (for TCRbeta) was performed with unique molecular identifiers. TCRdb reanalysed the PCR reads using MiXCR and keeps one entry per CDR3 protein. The sample shows about 600,000 distinct CDR3 sequences, roughly 24% of them seen only once. This clonotype was recorded at least ten times. Its antigen is undetermined. The study, taken as a whole, reports: Newly produced T cells mostly accounted for T-cell counts and diversity one year post-transplant. After transplant, high TCRbeta diversity at day 60 in some patients arose from surviving recipient T cells and thymic progenitors.

This receptor was obtained from a boy under two years old who had a stem cell transplant for acute myeloid leukemia, so the T cells may come from the graft donor. The sequenced sample was PBMCs, mostly from graft donor cells, obtained 360 days after TCRalphabeta/CD19-depleted stem cell transplant. The genes are TRBV15 and TRBJ2-1; maybe TRBD2 (7 bases). DNA of the CDR3: TGTGCCACGAGGGGGGGCAGCGATGAGCAGTTCTTC. It specifies CATRGGSDEQFF.